A selection of T cell receptor beta chains follows, all from one sample in a study of beta chain features in type 1 diabetes. Using immunoSEQ multiplex PCR, the repertoire was profiled, and TCRdb retains in-frame clones only, with some absent. This repertoire shows 200,000 to 250,000 clones, about 10% found once; its top ten account for 0.034%. Sequences were obtained from naive CD4+ T cells from blood. All receptors derive from a woman younger than 35 in good health. Each CDR3 is given with its conserved first and last residue. Fields, in order: D gene, J gene, V gene, clone size, CDR3 DNA, CDR3 protein. D genes are given only for firm matches. Size values are once, few and many counts, or a class for expanded clones, and some rows have none.

NA | TRBJ1-1 | TRBV5-1 | few | TGCGCCAGCAGCTTGGAGTCGGGAGGGTACACTGAAGCTTTCTTT | CASSLESGGYTEAFF
TRBD1 | TRBJ2-1 | TRBV4-1 | NA | TGTGCCAGCAGCCAAAGAGGGACAGCCCTGGGGAATGAGCAGTTCTTC | CASSQRGTALGNEQFF
NA | TRBJ1-5 | TRBV6-1 | few | TGTGCCAGCAGTCTTGACAGGCTCAATCAGCCCCAGCATTTT | CASSLDRLNQPQHF
NA | TRBJ2-1 | TRBV2 | few | TGTGCCAGCAGAGGCGCCGGGAATGAGCAGTTCTTC | CASRGAGNEQFF
NA | TRBJ2-1 | TRBV5-1 | few | TGCGCCAGCAGCCTAGTGGGGGGAAGCTCCTACAATGAGCAGTTCTTC | CASSLVGGSSYNEQFF
NA | TRBJ2-6 | TRBV27 | few | TGTGCCAGCAGTTTAACTTTTGGGGCCAACGTCCTGACTTTC | CASSLTFGANVLTF
TRBD1 | TRBJ2-1 | TRBV14 | few | TGTGCCAGCAGCCAAACCGGGACAGGGGGGGGGAAGCAGTTCTTC | CASSQTGTGGGKQFF
NA | TRBJ1-1 | TRBV18 | few | TGTGCCTGTCGTGGGCAGAAGAACACTGAAGCTTTCTTT | CACRGQKNTEAFF
TRBD2 | TRBJ2-3 | TRBV11-2 | NA | TGTGCCAGCAGCTCGGGACTAGCGGGGTTCACAGATACGCAGTATTTT | CASSSGLAGFTDTQYF
NA | TRBJ2-3 | TRBV30 | few | TGTGCCTGGAGTGAACAGCTGATTAGAAATACGCAGTATTTT | CAWSEQLIRNTQYF
NA | TRBJ1-2 | TRBV5-1 | NA | TGCGCCAGCGGAAGGGACAACGACTATGGCTACACCTTC | CASGRDNDYGYTF
TRBD1 | TRBJ1-1 | TRBV29-1 | NA | TGCAGCGTTGAGAATAACAGGGGCGCTGAAGCTTTCTTT | CSVENNRGAEAFF
NA | TRBJ1-5 | TRBV11-2 | NA | TGTGCCAGCAGCACAGGCTTGGTTCAGCCCCAGCATTTT | CASSTGLVQPQHF
NA | TRBJ2-3 | TRBV18 | many | TGTGCCAGCTCACCGCTAGGCGGTGAGGGAACGGGCACAGATACGCAGTATTTT | CASSPLGGEGTGTDTQYF
TRBD2 | TRBJ2-7 | TRBV15 | NA | TGTGCCACCAGCAGAGGCGGGGGAACCTACGAGCAGTACTTC | CATSRGGGTYEQYF